This is a list of T cell receptor beta chains from one sample in a study of cytomegalovirus exposure and HLA in healthy donors. Data came from immunoSEQ multiplex PCR; TCRdb stores just in-frame clones and leaves some out. Here the sample spans about 200,000 clones, about 82% being singletons. The source material was PBMCs. Receptor source: a man aged 25 to 40 in good health and CMV-seronegative. The CDR3 runs from the conserved cysteine through the conserved F or W. The D gene is left open where the match is weak. For some rows the clone size is stated as once, few or many, or as a class when expanded; others skip it.

j_call,cdr3_length,v_call,d_call,clone_size,cdr3_nt,cdr3_aa
TRBJ1-6,15,TRBV5-5,NA,NA,TGTGCCAGCAGCCTTAGACAGGCCTCAAATTCACCCCTCCACTTT,CASSLRQASNSPLHF
TRBJ2-3,13,TRBV5-6,TRBD2,NA,TGTGCCAGCAGCTTGGTCCAGCGGGGGGGGCAGTATTTT,CASSLVQRGGQYF
TRBJ1-3,15,TRBV19,NA,NA,TGTGCCAGTAGTATAGAGGGGGCGCGTGGAAACACCATATATTTT,CASSIEGARGNTIYF
TRBJ1-6,16,TRBV6-1,TRBD1,NA,TGTGCCAGCAGTGATGAGGGGGCCAGGGATAATTCACCCCTCCACTTT,CASSDEGARDNSPLHF
TRBJ2-5,15,TRBV7-2,TRBD1,NA,TGTGCCAGCAGATTCTCCGGGACAGGGAGAGAGACCCAGTACTTC,CASRFSGTGRETQYF
TRBJ2-3,14,TRBV7-2,TRBD1,NA,TGTGCCAGCAGCCCCACAGGGGGCACAGATACGCAGTATTTT,CASSPTGGTDTQYF
TRBJ1-5,15,TRBV5-6,NA,NA,TGTGCCAGCAGCTTGCGGGTAAACTCCAATCAGCCCCAGCATTTT,CASSLRVNSNQPQHF
TRBJ2-5,12,TRBV11-2,NA,NA,TGTGCCAGCAGCTTAGCCAAAGAGACCCAGTACTTC,CASSLAKETQYF
TRBJ1-5,14,TRBV11-2,NA,NA,TGTGCCAGCAGCTTAGATAGGGCGGGGGAGCCCCAGCATTTT,CASSLDRAGEPQHF
TRBJ2-5,15,TRBV27,TRBD2,NA,TGTGCCAGCAGTCCCACCCTCCGCGGGGGAGAGACCCAGTACTTC,CASSPTLRGGETQYF
TRBJ2-7,16,TRBV6-5,TRBD1,NA,TGTGCCAGCAGTTACGCCTCCGGGACAGCCCCGGGGGAGCAGTACTTC,CASSYASGTAPGEQYF
TRBJ1-2,16,TRBV6-1,TRBD1,NA,TGTGCCAGCAGTGAACGTATCGGACAGGGGGCGCGTGGCTACACCTTC,CASSERIGQGARGYTF
TRBJ2-3,16,TRBV28,NA,NA,TGTGCCAGCAGTTCTCCTGGACTTCCAGACACAGATACGCAGTATTTT,CASSSPGLPDTDTQYF
TRBJ1-6,17,TRBV11-2,TRBD1,NA,TGTGCCAGCAGCTTAGTCACGGGACAGACCCTTAATTCACCCCTCCACTTT,CASSLVTGQTLNSPLHF
TRBJ1-1,13,TRBV19,NA,NA,TGTGCCAGTAGTATCGGAGAGAACACTGAAGCTTTCTTT,CASSIGENTEAFF
TRBJ2-7,14,TRBV5-1,TRBD1,NA,TGCGCCAGCAGCTTCGGGACAGGCTCCTACGAGCAGTACTTC,CASSFGTGSYEQYF
TRBJ2-7,13,TRBV27,TRBD2,NA,TGTGCCAGCAGTCGGACTAGCCACGACGAGCAGTACTTC,CASSRTSHDEQYF
TRBJ2-1,17,TRBV4-2,TRBD2,NA,TGTGCCAGCAGCCAAGAGGCGACTAGCAGGATCATCAGCGAGCAGTTCTTC,CASSQEATSRIISEQFF
TRBJ2-2,15,TRBV9,NA,NA,TGTGCCAGCAGCGGGGGGGGGCATAACGTCGGGGAGCTGTTTTTT,CASSGGGHNVGELFF
TRBJ2-3,15,TRBV11-2,TRBD2,NA,TGTGCCAGCAGCTTAATAGCGGGGGGGAAAGATACGCAGTATTTT,CASSLIAGGKDTQYF
TRBJ1-1,13,TRBV7-8,NA,NA,TGTGCCAGCCTCAGGGTCATGAACACTGAAGCTTTCTTT,CASLRVMNTEAFF
TRBJ2-1,15,TRBV7-9,TRBD2,NA,TGTGCCAGCAGCTTATTTACGGGGGGGGAGAATGAGCAGTTCTTC,CASSLFTGGENEQFF
TRBJ2-7,13,TRBV27,NA,NA,TGTGCCAGCTCCTTGCGGGGCCCCTACGAGCAGTACTTC,CASSLRGPYEQYF
TRBJ2-6,16,TRBV2,TRBD1,NA,TGTGCCAGACGCGGGACAGGGGGCTCTGGGGCCAGCGTCCTGACTTTC,CARRGTGGSGASVLTF
TRBJ1-4,16,TRBV2,NA,NA,TGTGCCAGCAGTGGTCCTAGGCAGGGAACTACTGAAAAACTGTTTTTT,CASSGPRQGTTEKLFF
TRBJ2-3,15,TRBV7-9,TRBD2,NA,TGTGCCAGCAGCTTGGGACTAGAGTTCACAGATACGCAGTATTTT,CASSLGLEFTDTQYF
TRBJ2-1,17,TRBV13,TRBD2,NA,TGTGCCAGCAGCCCCTTGGGTGTATCAGCGGGGTACAATGAGCAGTTCTTC,CASSPLGVSAGYNEQFF
TRBJ2-1,14,TRBV7-6,TRBD2,NA,TGTGCCAGCAGCTTAGGGGGGGGTTACAATGAGCAGTTCTTC,CASSLGGGYNEQFF
TRBJ2-3,17,TRBV2,TRBD2,NA,TGTGCCAGCAGTGAACCGAGCGGGGGGGCCGGTACAGATACGCAGTATTTT,CASSEPSGGAGTDTQYF
TRBJ2-1,16,TRBV5-8,TRBD2,NA,TGTGCCAGCAGGCTTCGGGGCGGGGGGCCCGCGGGTGAGCAGTTCTTC,CASRLRGGGPAGEQFF
TRBJ2-7,14,TRBV7-9,NA,NA,TGTGCCAGCAGCTTAGTAACAGGCTTCTACGAGCAGTACTTC,CASSLVTGFYEQYF
TRBJ1-3,14,TRBV18,NA,NA,TGTGCCAGCTCACCCAACAGCTCTGGAAACACCATATATTTT,CASSPNSSGNTIYF
TRBJ2-3,15,TRBV7-3,NA,NA,TGTGCCAGCAGCCAACAGGGCCTAGGGACAGATACGCAGTATTTT,CASSQQGLGTDTQYF
TRBJ1-5,14,TRBV4-1,NA,NA,TGCGCCAGCAGCCAAGTTCAGGTTAATCAGCCCCAGCATTTT,CASSQVQVNQPQHF
TRBJ1-2,16,TRBV28,TRBD1,NA,TGTGCCAGCAGTTTCCACCTAAACTCTGGGACAGATGGCTACACCTTC,CASSFHLNSGTDGYTF
TRBJ1-2,14,TRBV5-4,TRBD1,NA,TGTGCCAGCAGCTCGACAGGGGCTAACTATGGCTACACCTTC,CASSSTGANYGYTF
TRBJ1-1,15,TRBV4-2,NA,NA,TGTGCCAGCAGCCAAGACAGGGTCGGGAACACTGAAGCTTTCTTT,CASSQDRVGNTEAFF
TRBJ1-3,14,TRBV9,NA,NA,TGTGCCAGCAGCGTAAACCTCGGTGGAAACACCATATATTTT,CASSVNLGGNTIYF
TRBJ2-5,16,TRBV7-3,TRBD1,NA,TGTGCCAGCACAGTCAGCACAGGGGGCGCGAAAGAGACCCAGTACTTC,CASTVSTGGAKETQYF
TRBJ2-6,17,TRBV11-2,TRBD2,NA,TGTGCCAGCAGCGCCGCGGGGGGTGCGTCTGGGGCCAACGTCCTGACTTTC,CASSAAGGASGANVLTF
TRBJ1-1,13,TRBV6-6,NA,few,TGTGCCAGCAGTTACGTGGCAGACACTGAAGCTTTCTTT,CASSYVADTEAFF
TRBJ1-6,14,TRBV6-5,NA,NA,TGTGCCAGCAATTACTCGACAGTAAATTCACCCCTCCACTTT,CASNYSTVNSPLHF
TRBJ1-3,14,TRBV5-4,TRBD1,NA,TGTGCCAGCAGCCCCGGACAGGGAAGGAACACCATATATTTT,CASSPGQGRNTIYF
TRBJ2-3,17,TRBV7-9,NA,NA,TGTGCCAGCAGCTCGGGGGACGGGAGCCCCGACACAGATACGCAGTATTTT,CASSSGDGSPDTDTQYF
TRBJ1-5,13,TRBV7-9,NA,NA,TGTGCCAGCAGCCGATCAGGGGCCGGGGCCCAGCATTTT,CASSRSGAGAQHF
TRBJ2-5,14,TRBV18,NA,NA,TGTGCCAGCTCAAGGAACAGCCGCGGGGAGACCCAGTACTTC,CASSRNSRGETQYF
TRBJ2-7,15,TRBV11-2,TRBD2,NA,TGTGCCAGCAGCTCCTTAGCGGGGTTCTCCTACGAGCAGTACTTC,CASSSLAGFSYEQYF
TRBJ1-6,15,TRBV9,TRBD1,NA,TGTGCCAGCAGCGGGTCGGGACAGGGATCGACACCCCTCCACTTT,CASSGSGQGSTPLHF
TRBJ2-7,14,TRBV4-3,NA,NA,TGCGCCAGCAGCCAAGCTACAGGTTCCTGGGAGCAGTACTTC,CASSQATGSWEQYF
TRBJ1-1,13,TRBV29-1,TRBD1,NA,TGCAGCATGAAGGGGACAGGGAACACTGAAGCTTTCTTT,CSMKGTGNTEAFF
TRBJ1-4,13,TRBV9,NA,NA,TGTGCCAGCAGCCCAAGACCCGGGGAAAAACTGTTTTTT,CASSPRPGEKLFF
TRBJ1-1,16,TRBV6-5,TRBD1,NA,TGTGCCAGCAGTTACTCGAGGACAGGGCGAGAGGCTGAAGCTTTCTTT,CASSYSRTGREAEAFF
TRBJ2-7,16,TRBV4-1,TRBD2,NA,TGCGCCAGCAGCCAAGATCCGGGACTAGCAGGACTCGAGCAGTACTTC,CASSQDPGLAGLEQYF